The TCR beta chain described here comes from a study of blood T cell repertoires in COVID-19. At the level of the study: The analysed material was cDNA or gDNA that came from T cells, B-cell-depleted T cells, or PBMCs.

How the authors handled the data: The assay estimated nucleated cells by amplifying reference gene primers. The method was immunoSEQ multiplex PCR; TCRdb's version includes in-frame clones alone and lacks a portion of them. V and J calls and clone size come straight from that table; D and trimming were deduced from the DNA. The sample lists roughly 250,000 clones; roughly 84% were seen once. The specimen sequenced was peripheral blood. This TCR was recovered from a woman aged 40 to 50 who had recovered from COVID-19.

The CDR3 DNA follows: TGCGCCAGCAGCCTGATCAGGGGGAATCAAGAGACCCAGTACTTC. This encodes CASSLIRGNQETQYF. The rearrangement links TRBV4-1 to TRBJ2-5; TRBD1 aligns across 7 bases. CDR1 is MGHRA, CDR2 YSYEKL, per germline. The CDR3 runs 15 residues. Trimming removed 4 bases from V and 2 bases from J; junction bases left unmatched: 7.